This T cell receptor (beta chain) is drawn from a study of blood T cells in healthy people across ages. Study-wide results and limits: Higher diversity, along with more naive CD4+ cells, distinguished long-lived donors from aged donors. Strong correlation linked observed beta diversity and percent naive T cells. Using unsorted PBMCs precluded a conclusive naive versus antigen-experienced comparison.

Germline V gene lookup returns CDR1 SGHRS and CDR2 YFSETQ. V lost 5 bases and J lost 5, with 16 bases in between. The CDR3 is 14 amino acids. Next came a second PCR, run for roughly 7 to 12 cycles, which used a sample-barcoded 5' primer along with a J-beta primer mix. Tags on each cDNA molecule came from a template-switch adaptor with 12 random nucleotides. TCRdb re-called the 5' RACE reads with MiXCR, one entry per CDR3 protein. The table lists fewer than 750,000 distinct CDR3 sequences, 40% to 65% of them singletons, with roughly 13% in the top ten. This clonotype has more than one count but fewer than ten. Its antigen is undetermined.

Sequenced input: blood. The genes are TRBV5-1 and TRBJ2-5; D uncertain. The sequence derives from a woman of 80 years or more in good health. The CDR3 is CASSPGPDPETQYF. DNA of the CDR3: TGCGCCAGCAGTCCGGGCCCGGACCCGGAGACCCAGTACTTC.